This T cell receptor beta chain was found in a study of T cells in tuberculosis. About this clone itself: Its antigen is still unknown.

General study findings and limits: Active tuberculosis alpha repertoires lay closer to GMM-specific TCRs than controls'.

The germline CDR1 and CDR2 sequences are SGHAT and FQNNGV. J gave up 4 bases and V 7 bases, and 12 bases lay outside the gene matches. The CDR3 extends over 16 amino acids. Data came from immunoSEQ multiplex PCR; TCRdb stores just in-frame clones and leaves some out. The table records around 43,000 clones, about 95% of them present only once. The sequencing input was PBMCs. This sequence originates from a donor aged 10-29 years with latent tuberculosis or without tuberculosis infection. V is TRBV11-2 and J is TRBJ2-3, with 9 bases that match TRBD2. DNA for the CDR3: TGTGCCAGCAAACGACAACTGGTAGCGGGGGCAGATACGCAGTATTTT. This sequence encodes CASKRQLVAGADTQYF.